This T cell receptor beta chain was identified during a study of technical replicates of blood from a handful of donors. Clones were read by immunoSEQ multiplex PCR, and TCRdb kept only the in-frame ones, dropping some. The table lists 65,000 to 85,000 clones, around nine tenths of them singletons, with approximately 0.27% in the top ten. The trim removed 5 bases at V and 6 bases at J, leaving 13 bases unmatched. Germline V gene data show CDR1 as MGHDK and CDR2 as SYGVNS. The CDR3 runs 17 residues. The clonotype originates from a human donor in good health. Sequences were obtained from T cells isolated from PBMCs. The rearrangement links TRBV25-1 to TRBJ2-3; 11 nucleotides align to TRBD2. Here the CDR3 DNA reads TGTGCCAGCAGTACGGCTAAACTAGCGGGAGAAAGGGATACGCAGTATTTT. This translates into CASSTAKLAGERDTQYF. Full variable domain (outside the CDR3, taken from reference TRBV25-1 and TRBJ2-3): EADIYQTPRYLVIGTGKKITLECSQTMGHDKMYWYQQDPGMELHLIHYSYGVNSTEKGDLSSESTVSRIRTEHFPLTLESARPSHTSQYLCASSTAKLAGERDTQYFGPGTRLTVL.